A single sample is the source of the 21 T cell receptor beta chains below, sequenced in a study of identical twins. TCRdb reprocessed the 5' RACE reads via MiXCR and lists one record per CDR3 protein. The data show around 500,000 distinct CDR3 sequences, 14% seen once. The data also belong to a second study, concerning yellow fever vaccine responses in identical twins.

The specimen was CD4+ T cells sorted from blood. These receptors all stem from a young woman in good health.

The chain carries TRBV28 and TRBJ2-1, with 14 bases aligning to TRBD2. The ends lost 6 bases at V and 8 bases at J; junction bases unmatched: 9. This CDR3 has 16 residues. Germline CDR1 reads MDHEN; CDR2 reads SYDVKM. DNA for the CDR3: TGTGCCAGCAGAACAAGACTAGCGGGGGGGGTCGATGAGCAGTTCTTC. This encodes CASRTRLAGGVDEQFF.

This sequence joins TRBV18 and TRBJ2-3; no firm D call. V was trimmed by 0 bases and J by 1 base, leaving 5 bases between them. The CDR3 has 14 residues. Germline assignment: CDR1 KGHSH and CDR2 LQKENI. DNA of the CDR3: TGTGCCAGCTCACCACCTTCCCGCACAGATACGCAGTATTTT. This translates into CASSPPSRTDTQYF.

In this sample, this clonotype turned up many times. This rearrangement joins TRBV20-1 to TRBJ2-5; maybe TRBD1 (6 bases). The CDR3 totals 13 residues. Per the germline V gene, CDR1 is DFQATT and CDR2 is SNEGSKA (reference sequence). Trimming removed 3 bases from V and 4 bases from J, with 12 bases in between. The CDR3 here is CSASAGVGETQYF. CDR3 DNA sequence: TGCAGTGCTAGTGCAGGGGTTGGAGAGACCCAGTACTTC.

This clonotype was picked up a small number of times. The chain recombines TRBV6-1 with TRBJ2-4; D is possibly TRBD2 (6 bases). CDR3 length equals 16 residues. Trimming removed 5 bases from V and 0 bases from J, with 14 bases in between. The germline V gene encodes CDR1 MNHNS and CDR2 SASEGT. CDR3 in DNA: TGTGCCAGCAGTCTTAGCGGAAAGGTAGCCAAAAACATTCAGTACTTC. Protein sequence: CASSLSGKVAKNIQYF.

The gene calls are TRBV6-6 and TRBJ2-7; a possible D gene is TRBD2 (5 bases). The CDR3 length is 11 residues. The germline gives CDR1 MNHNY, CDR2 SVGAGI (reference sequence). DNA of the CDR3: TGTGCTCTAGGAGGATTGGACGAGCAGTACTTC. Translating it yields CALGGLDEQYF.

Here the CDR3 DNA reads TGTGCCACCAGCACGTCGGGGGTAGGGCAAGAGACCCAGTACTTC. It translates to CATSTSGVGQETQYF. The chain uses TRBV15 and TRBJ2-5, with D maybe TRBD2 (6 bases). CDR3 size: 15 residues. Germline values: CDR1 LNHNV, CDR2 YYDKDF (reference sequence). Trimming removed 4 bases from V and 2 bases from J, with 14 bases in between.

This clonotype has a handful of counts. The CDR3 DNA reads TGTGCCAGCATGGGGGGACCTAGCGGGAGTGAAGATACGCAGTATTTT. It specifies CASMGGPSGSEDTQYF. The chain employs TRBV2 and TRBJ2-3; 10 bases agree with TRBD2. The CDR3 covers 16 residues. Per the germline V gene, CDR1 is SNHLY and CDR2 is FYNNEI. V gave up 7 bases and J gave up 5 bases; unmatched junction bases: 12.

This clonotype was counted between two and nine times. The chain links TRBV10-1 to TRBJ2-3, with D maybe TRBD2 (7 bases). The CDR3 covers 15 residues. V was clipped by 3 bases and J by 4 bases, with 14 bases between them. The germline V gene encodes CDR1 WNHNN and CDR2 SYGVQD (reference sequence). The CDR3 loop reads CASSDSSGTSDTQYF. The CDR3 DNA reads as TGCGCCAGCAGTGATTCGAGCGGGACATCAGATACGCAGTATTTT.

This clonotype has a handful of counts. The rearrangement links TRBV6-1 to TRBJ2-1; 14 bases agree with TRBD2. With 7 bases clipped from V and 7 bases from J, the junction kept 6 bases outside the gene matches. This CDR3 comprises 15 residues. Germline CDR1 and CDR2: MNHNS and SASEGT. In DNA, the CDR3 is TGTGCCAGCATCCCGGGACTAGCGGGAGCAAATGAGCAGTTCTTC. Its translation: CASIPGLAGANEQFF.

This clonotype came up a few times. The V call is TRBV5-1, the J call TRBJ1-1, with D possibly matching TRBD1 (6 bases). Germline CDR1 and CDR2: SGHRS and YFSETQ. The V gene lost 5 bases and the J gene lost 1 base, with 12 bases spanning the gap. The CDR3 loop spans 14 amino acids. CDR3 nucleotide sequence: TGCGCCAGCAGTGGGACAATACAGAACACTGAAGCTTTCTTT. It yields the protein CASSGTIQNTEAFF.

This clonotype was seen only a few times. This chain joins TRBV12-3 or TRBV12-4 and TRBJ2-1; 10 positions agree with TRBD2. The J segment lost 0 bases and the V segment lost 5 bases, leaving 7 bases of the junction unmatched. The CDR3 extends over 17 amino acids. The CDR3 sequence is CASSPPASGSSYNEQFF. CDR3 nucleotide sequence: TGTGCCAGCAGTCCCCCGGCTAGCGGGAGCTCCTACAATGAGCAGTTCTTC.

The V call is TRBV11-2, the J call TRBJ2-5; D ambiguous. Germline V lookup: CDR1 SGHAT, CDR2 FQNNGV. This CDR3 has 15 amino acids. V was clipped by 5 bases and J by 3 bases, with 16 bases between them. DNA of the CDR3: TGTGCCAGCAGCAAAACGCTTGGCTTAGAAGAGACCCAGTACTTC. It codes for CASSKTLGLEETQYF. The variable domain in full, completed from reference TRBV11-2 and TRBJ2-5, reads EAGVAQSPRYKIIEKRQSVAFWCNPISGHATLYWYQQILGQGPKLLIQFQNNGVVDDSQLPKDRFSAERLKGVDSTLKIQPAKLEDSAVYLCASSKTLGLEETQYFGPGTRLLVL.

The table lists this clonotype with many counts. V is TRBV28 and J is TRBJ1-1; possible D gene TRBD1, 6 bases. Germline-derived CDR1 and CDR2 are MDHEN and SYDVKM. The CDR3 has 15 amino acids. Trimming cost V 4 bases and J 1 base, with 13 bases left between them. CDR3 nucleotide sequence: TGTGCCAGCAGTTCCCGGTGGACAGCGAACACTGAAGCTTTCTTT. This codes for CASSSRWTANTEAFF.

CDR3 protein: CASSTPVGSANTGELFF. In DNA, the CDR3 is TGTGCCAGCTCAACTCCAGTAGGGAGTGCGAACACCGGGGAGCTGTTTTTT. J is TRBJ2-2 and V is TRBV18; perhaps TRBD2 as D (5 bases). The CDR3 is 17 amino acids. Germline assignment: CDR1 KGHSH and CDR2 LQKENI. V lost 5 bases and J lost 0, with 16 bases in between.

This clonotype appeared a few times. The V call is TRBV12-5, the J call TRBJ2-1, with unresolved D. The CDR3 extends over 20 amino acids. Trimming pared 1 base from V and 1 base from J, leaving 23 bases between. The germline V gene encodes CDR1 LGHNT and CDR2 FRNRAP. CDR3: CASGLGIKTKVGLSYNEQFF. In DNA form, the CDR3 reads TGTGCTAGTGGTTTGGGGATAAAGACAAAGGTGGGATTGTCCTACAATGAGCAGTTCTTC.

This clonotype was recorded a few times. The CDR3 region has the DNA TGTGCCAGCAGTTACTCGGGGGAGAGGACTGAAGCTTTCTTT. It yields the protein CASSYSGERTEAFF. This chain uses TRBV6-5 with TRBJ1-1; perhaps TRBD1 as D (5 bases). Deletions cut 0 bases from V and 5 bases from J, with 10 bases between. The V gene's germline CDR1 is MNHEY and CDR2 SVGAGI. The CDR3 is 14 amino acids.

The chain joins TRBV15 to TRBJ2-7; D uncertain. CDR3 length equals 15 residues. V lost 5 bases to trimming and J lost 2 bases, with 16 bases between them. Germline CDR1 and CDR2: LNHNV and YYDKDF (reference sequence). This chain's CDR3 is CATSSNQGIAYEQYF. The DNA for the CDR3 is TGTGCCACCAGCTCCAATCAAGGAATCGCCTACGAGCAGTACTTC.

V gene TRBV9 combines with J gene TRBJ2-3; tentative D call: TRBD1 (6 bases). Germline V CDR1 and CDR2: SGDLS, YYNGEE. The CDR3 contains 15 residues. Trimming removed 0 bases from V and 6 bases from J, with 14 bases in between. The CDR3 DNA reads TGTGCCAGCAGCGTAGCCGGCAGGGGCCCTGATACGCAGTATTTT. Translation: CASSVAGRGPDTQYF.

In this sample, this clonotype turned up a few times. J is TRBJ2-2 and V is TRBV6-2 or TRBV6-3; D is unresolved. The V gene's germline CDR1 is MNHEY and CDR2 SVGEGT. V shed 5 bases and J shed 1 base, with 8 bases lying between them. This CDR3 contains 14 residues. The CDR3 bases are TGTGCCAGCAGTGTCTCGAGGAACACCGGGGAGCTGTTTTTT. Translation gives CASSVSRNTGELFF.

This chain joins TRBV18 and TRBJ2-3; 8 positions agree with TRBD2. The V gene end was trimmed by 5 bases and the J gene end by 2 bases; junction bases not matched to a gene: 9. Germline V gene data show CDR1 as KGHSH and CDR2 as LQKENI. The CDR3 covers 16 residues. Written as DNA, the CDR3 is TGTGCCAGCTCATCGCAAAGCGGGGGTGTCACAGATACGCAGTATTTT. Its translation: CASSSQSGGVTDTQYF. Variable domain in full (rest from reference TRBV18 and TRBJ2-3): NAGVMQNPRHLVRRRGQEARLRCSPMKGHSHVYWYRQLPEEGLKFMVYLQKENIIDESGMPKERFSAEFPKEGPSILRIQQVVRGDSAAYFCASSSQSGGVTDTQYFGPGTRLTVL.

The chain recombines TRBV6-1 with TRBJ2-7; D uncertain. The V end was cut by 3 bases, the J end by 2 bases, with 5 bases between. Germline V CDR1 and CDR2: MNHNS, SASEGT. The CDR3 sequence is 12 residues long. The CDR3 loop is CASSDKPYEQYF. As DNA, the CDR3 is TGTGCCAGCAGTGACAAACCCTACGAGCAGTACTTC.